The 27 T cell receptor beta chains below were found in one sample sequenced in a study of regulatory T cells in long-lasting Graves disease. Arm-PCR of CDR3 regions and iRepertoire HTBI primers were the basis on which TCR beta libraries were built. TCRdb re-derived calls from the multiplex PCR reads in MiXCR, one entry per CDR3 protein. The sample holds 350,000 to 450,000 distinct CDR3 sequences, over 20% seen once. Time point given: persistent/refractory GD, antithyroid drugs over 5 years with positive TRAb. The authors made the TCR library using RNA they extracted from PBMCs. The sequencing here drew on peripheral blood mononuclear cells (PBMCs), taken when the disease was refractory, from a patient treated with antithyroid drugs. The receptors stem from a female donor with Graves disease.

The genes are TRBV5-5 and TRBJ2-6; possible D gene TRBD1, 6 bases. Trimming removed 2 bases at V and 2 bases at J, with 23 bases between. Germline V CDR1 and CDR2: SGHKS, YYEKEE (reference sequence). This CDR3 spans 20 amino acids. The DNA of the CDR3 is TGTGCCAGCAGCTTTGACTTCCCCGGGACACCGGGCACTGGGGCCAACGTCCTGACTTTC. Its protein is CASSFDFPGTPGTGANVLTF.

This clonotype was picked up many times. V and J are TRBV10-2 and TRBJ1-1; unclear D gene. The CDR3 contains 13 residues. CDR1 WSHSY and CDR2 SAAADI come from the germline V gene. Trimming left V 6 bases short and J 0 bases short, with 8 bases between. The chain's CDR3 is CASRASLNTEAFF. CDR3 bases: TGCGCCAGCAGGGCCAGCCTGAACACTGAAGCTTTCTTT.

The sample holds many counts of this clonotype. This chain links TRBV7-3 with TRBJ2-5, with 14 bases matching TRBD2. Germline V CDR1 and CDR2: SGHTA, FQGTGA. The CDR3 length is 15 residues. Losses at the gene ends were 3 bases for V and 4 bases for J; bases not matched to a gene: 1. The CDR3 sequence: CASSLTSGRGETQYF. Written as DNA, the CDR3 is TGTGCCAGCAGCTTGACTAGCGGGAGGGGAGAGACCCAGTACTTC.

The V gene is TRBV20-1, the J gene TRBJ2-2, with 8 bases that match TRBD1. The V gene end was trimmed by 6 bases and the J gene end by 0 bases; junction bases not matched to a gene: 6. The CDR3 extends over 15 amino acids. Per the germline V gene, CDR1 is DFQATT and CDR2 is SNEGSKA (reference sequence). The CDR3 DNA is TGCAGTGCAGTGCCGGGACAGGCGAACACCGGGGAGCTGTTTTTT. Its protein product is CSAVPGQANTGELFF.

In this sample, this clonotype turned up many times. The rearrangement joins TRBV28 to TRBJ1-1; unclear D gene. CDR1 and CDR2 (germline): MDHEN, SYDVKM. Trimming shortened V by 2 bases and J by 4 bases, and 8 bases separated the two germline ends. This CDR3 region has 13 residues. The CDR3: CASSLGRTTEAFF. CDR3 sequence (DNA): TGTGCCAGCAGTTTAGGACGGACCACTGAAGCTTTCTTT.

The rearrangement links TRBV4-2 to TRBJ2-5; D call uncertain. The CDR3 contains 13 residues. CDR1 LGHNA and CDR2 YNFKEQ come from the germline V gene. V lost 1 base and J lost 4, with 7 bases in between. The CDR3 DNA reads TGTGCCAGCAGCCAAGCGAGCCCAGAGACCCAGTACTTC. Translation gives CASSQASPETQYF.

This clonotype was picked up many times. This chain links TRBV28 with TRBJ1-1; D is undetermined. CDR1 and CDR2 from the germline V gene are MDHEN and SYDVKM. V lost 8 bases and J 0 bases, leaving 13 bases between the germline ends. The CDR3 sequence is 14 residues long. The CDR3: CASQTAALNTEAFF. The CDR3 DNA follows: TGTGCCAGCCAAACGGCGGCCCTGAACACTGAAGCTTTCTTT.

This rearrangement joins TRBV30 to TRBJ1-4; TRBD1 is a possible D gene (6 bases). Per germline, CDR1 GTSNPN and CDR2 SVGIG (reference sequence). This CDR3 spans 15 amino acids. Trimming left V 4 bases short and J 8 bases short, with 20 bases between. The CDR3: CAWTVGAGAGEKLFF. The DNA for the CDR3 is TGTGCCTGGACCGTCGGAGCGGGGGCGGGGGAAAAACTGTTTTTT.

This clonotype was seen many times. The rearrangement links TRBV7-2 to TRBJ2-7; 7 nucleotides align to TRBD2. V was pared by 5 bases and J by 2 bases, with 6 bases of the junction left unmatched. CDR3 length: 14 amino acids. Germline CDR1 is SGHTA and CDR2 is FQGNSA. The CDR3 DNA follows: TGTGCCAGCAGCCCCAAGCGGGGCCCCTACGAGCAGTACTTC. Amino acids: CASSPKRGPYEQYF.

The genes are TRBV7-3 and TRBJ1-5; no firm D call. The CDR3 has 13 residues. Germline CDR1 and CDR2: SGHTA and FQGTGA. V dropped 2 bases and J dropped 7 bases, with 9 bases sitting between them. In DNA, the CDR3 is TGTGCCAGCAGCTTACAGCCGGGACAGCCCCAGCATTTT. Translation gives CASSLQPGQPQHF.

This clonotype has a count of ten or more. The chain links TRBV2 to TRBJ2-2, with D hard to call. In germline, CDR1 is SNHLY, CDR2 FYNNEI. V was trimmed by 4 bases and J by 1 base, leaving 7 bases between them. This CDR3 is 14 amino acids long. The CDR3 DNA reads TGTGCCAGCAGTGCGGAACAGAACACCGGGGAGCTGTTTTTT. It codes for CASSAEQNTGELFF.

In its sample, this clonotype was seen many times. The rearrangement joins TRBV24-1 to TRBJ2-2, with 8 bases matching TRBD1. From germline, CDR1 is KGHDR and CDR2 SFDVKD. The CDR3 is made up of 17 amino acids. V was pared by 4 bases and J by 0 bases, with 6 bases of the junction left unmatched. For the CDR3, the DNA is TGTGCCACCAGTGACCCTGGGACAGGCGCGAACACCGGGGAGCTGTTTTTT. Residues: CATSDPGTGANTGELFF.

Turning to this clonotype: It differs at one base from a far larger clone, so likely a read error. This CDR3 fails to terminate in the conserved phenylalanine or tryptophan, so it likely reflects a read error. This CDR3 reads CASRNTGVMNTEAFL. As DNA, the CDR3 is TGTGCCAGCAGGAACACAGGGGTAATGAACACTGAAGCTTTCCTT. The chain is built from TRBV12-3 or TRBV12-4 and TRBJ1-1, with 7 bases fitting TRBD1. The V segment lost 6 bases and the J segment 0 bases; nucleotides outside the gene matches: 7. CDR3 length equals 15 residues.

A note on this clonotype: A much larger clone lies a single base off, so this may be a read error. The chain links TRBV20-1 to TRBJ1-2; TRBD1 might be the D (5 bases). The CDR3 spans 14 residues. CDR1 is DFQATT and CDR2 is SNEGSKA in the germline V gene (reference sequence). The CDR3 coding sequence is TGCAGTGCTAGAGGCGCGGGGGGGGACTATGGCTACGCCTTC. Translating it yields CSARGAGGDYGYAF.

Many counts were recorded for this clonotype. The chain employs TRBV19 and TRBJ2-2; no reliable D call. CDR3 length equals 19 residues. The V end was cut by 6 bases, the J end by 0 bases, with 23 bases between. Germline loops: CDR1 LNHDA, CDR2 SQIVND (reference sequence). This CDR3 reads CASSHRGPQFLANTGELFF. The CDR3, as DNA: TGTGCCAGTAGCCACCGCGGCCCACAGTTTTTAGCGAACACCGGGGAGCTGTTTTTT.

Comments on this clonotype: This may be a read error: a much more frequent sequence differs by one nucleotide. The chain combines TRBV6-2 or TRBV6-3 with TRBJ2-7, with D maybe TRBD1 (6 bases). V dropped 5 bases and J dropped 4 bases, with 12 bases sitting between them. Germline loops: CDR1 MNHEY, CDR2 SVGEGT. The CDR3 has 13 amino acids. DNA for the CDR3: TGTGCCAGCAGTCCACAGGGCAATTACGAGCAGTACTTC. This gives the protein CASSPQGNYEQYF.

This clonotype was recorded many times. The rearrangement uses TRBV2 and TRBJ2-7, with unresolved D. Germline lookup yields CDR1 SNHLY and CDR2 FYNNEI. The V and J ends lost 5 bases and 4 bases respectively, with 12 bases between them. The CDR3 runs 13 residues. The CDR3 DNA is TGTGCCAGCAGTTCCTGGACCAATTACGAGCAGTACTTC. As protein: CASSSWTNYEQYF.

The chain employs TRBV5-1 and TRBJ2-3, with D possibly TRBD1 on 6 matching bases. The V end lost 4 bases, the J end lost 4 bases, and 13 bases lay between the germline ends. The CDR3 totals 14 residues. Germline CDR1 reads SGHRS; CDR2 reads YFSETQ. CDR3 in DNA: TGCGCCAGCAGCCTACGACAGGAGGCAGATACGCAGTATTTT. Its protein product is CASSLRQEADTQYF.

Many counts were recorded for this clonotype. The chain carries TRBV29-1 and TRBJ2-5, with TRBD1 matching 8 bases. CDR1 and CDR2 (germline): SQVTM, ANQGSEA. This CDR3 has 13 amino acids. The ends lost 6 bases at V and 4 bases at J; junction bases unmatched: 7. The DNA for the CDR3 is TGCAGCGTCGAGGGACAGGATCGAGAGACCCAGTACTTC. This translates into CSVEGQDRETQYF.

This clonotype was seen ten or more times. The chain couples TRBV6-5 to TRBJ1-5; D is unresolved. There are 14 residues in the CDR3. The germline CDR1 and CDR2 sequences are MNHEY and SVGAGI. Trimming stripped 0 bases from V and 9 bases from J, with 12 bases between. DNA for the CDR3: TGTGCCAGCAGTTACTCACGGTTGGGTGGGCCCCAGCATTTT. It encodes CASSYSRLGGPQHF.

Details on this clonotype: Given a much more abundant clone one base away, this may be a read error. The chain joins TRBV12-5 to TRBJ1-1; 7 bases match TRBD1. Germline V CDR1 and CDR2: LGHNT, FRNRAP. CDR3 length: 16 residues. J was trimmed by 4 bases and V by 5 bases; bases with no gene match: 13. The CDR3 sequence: CASGTWGSGGGTEAFF. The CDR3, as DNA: TGTGCTAGTGGTACTTGGGGGTCAGGGGGTGGCACTGAAGCTTTCTTT.

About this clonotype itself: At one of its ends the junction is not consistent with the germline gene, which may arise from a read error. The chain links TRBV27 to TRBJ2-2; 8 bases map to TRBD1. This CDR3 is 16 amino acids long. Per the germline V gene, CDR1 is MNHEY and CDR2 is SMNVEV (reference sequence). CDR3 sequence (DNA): TGTGCCAGCACCCGACTTGGGACAGGCGGGACCGGGGAGCTGTTCTTT. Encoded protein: CASTRLGTGGTGELFF.

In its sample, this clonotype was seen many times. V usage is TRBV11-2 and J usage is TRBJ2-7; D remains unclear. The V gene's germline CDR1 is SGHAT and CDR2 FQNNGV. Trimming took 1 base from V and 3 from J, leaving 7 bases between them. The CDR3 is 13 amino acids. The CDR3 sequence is CASSLVPDYEQYF. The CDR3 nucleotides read TGTGCCAGCAGCTTAGTCCCGGACTACGAGCAGTACTTC.

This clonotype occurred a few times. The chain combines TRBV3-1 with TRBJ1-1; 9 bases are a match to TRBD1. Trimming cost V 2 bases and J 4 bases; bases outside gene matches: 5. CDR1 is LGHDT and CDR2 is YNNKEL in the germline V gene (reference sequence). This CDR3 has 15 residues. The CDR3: CASSQLGQGATEAFF. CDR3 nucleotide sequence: TGTGCCAGCAGCCAATTGGGACAGGGTGCCACTGAAGCTTTCTTT. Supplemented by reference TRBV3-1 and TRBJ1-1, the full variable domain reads DTAVSQTPKYLVTQMGNDKSIKCEQNLGHDTMYWYKQDSKKFLKIMFSYNNKELIINETVPNRFSPKSPDKAHLNLHINSLELGDSAVYFCASSQLGQGATEAFFGQGTRLTVV.

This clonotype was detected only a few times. CDR3 bases: TGCGCCAGCAAGACAGATTTGTCCTACGAGCAGTACTTC. This gives the protein CASKTDLSYEQYF. V gene TRBV5-1 combines with J gene TRBJ2-7; TRBD1 might be the D (5 bases). V shed 6 bases and J shed 1 base, with 11 bases lying between them. The CDR3 spans 13 residues. CDR1 and CDR2 from the germline V gene are SGHRS and YFSETQ.

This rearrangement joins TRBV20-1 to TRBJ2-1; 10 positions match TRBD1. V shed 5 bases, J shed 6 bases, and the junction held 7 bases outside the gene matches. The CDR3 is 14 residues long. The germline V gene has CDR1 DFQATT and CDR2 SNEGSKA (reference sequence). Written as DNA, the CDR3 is TGCAGTGCTGGGGGGACAGGGGTGGGCAATGAGCAGTTCTTC. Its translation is CSAGGTGVGNEQFF.

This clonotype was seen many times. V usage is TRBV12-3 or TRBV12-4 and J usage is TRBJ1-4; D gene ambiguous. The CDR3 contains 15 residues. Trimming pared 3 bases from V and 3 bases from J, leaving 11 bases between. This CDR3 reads CASSFGGRPNEKLFF. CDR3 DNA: TGTGCCAGCAGTTTTGGCGGCCGGCCTAATGAAAAACTGTTTTTT.